This T cell receptor beta chain was captured in a study of cytomegalovirus exposure and HLA in healthy donors. General study results and limits: As immune exposure information, only CMV serostatus was available.

The PCR employed 60 Vbeta primers together with 13 Jbeta primers. The assay was immunoSEQ multiplex PCR, and TCRdb's table has in-frame clones only and misses some. The repertoire has over 50,000 clones, more than 70% of them found once; the top ten carry around 1.5%. Concerning this clone itself: Its antigen remains unidentified.

The CDR3 spans 15 residues. CDR1 is KGHSH and CDR2 is LQKENI in the germline V gene. The ends lost 1 base at V and 5 bases at J; junction bases unmatched: 5. This sequence was found in a man aged 30 to 39 in good health and CMV-seropositive. This chain uses TRBV18 with TRBJ1-1; 9 bases are a match to TRBD1. Sequencing was performed on PBMCs. In DNA form, the CDR3 reads TGTGCCAGCTCACCACTTGGGACAGGGTGGACTGAAGCTTTCTTT. Encoded protein: CASSPLGTGWTEAFF.